This TCR beta chain was recovered during a study of naive and memory T cell subsets. Germline V gives CDR1 SEHNR, CDR2 FQNEAQ (reference sequence). This CDR3 is 14 amino acids long. Trimming removed 0 bases from V and 7 bases from J, with 12 bases in between. The beta constant-region primer was an equimolar mix of two oligonucleotides covering TRBC1 and TRBC2. Four rounds of PCR amplified the ligated cDNA using nested alpha and beta constant-region primers plus SP2. Via MiXCR, TCRdb re-called the UMI-ligation and nested PCR reads, giving one row per CDR3 protein. The sample contains some 83,000 distinct CDR3 sequences, 9% to 9.5% of which appear only once. Study observations and caveats: Expression changes during T cell differentiation may affect RNA-based TCR counts. Especially in CD8 cells, naive repertoires contained a few larger clonotypes, possibly CD45RA-re-expressing memory cells. The power law exponent of TCR abundance differed between naive and memory cells. A clonotype means one alpha or beta sequence, not an alpha/beta pair.

This clonotype was detected a few times. What it binds is not known. This clonotype was obtained from a human donor in good health. Sequencing input: naive CD8+ T cells from blood. The genes are TRBV7-9 and TRBJ1-1; D is unclear. Here the CDR3 DNA reads TGTGCCAGCAGCTTAGCGCCACCGGGCATTGAAGCTTTCTTT. Translated, it gives CASSLAPPGIEAFF.